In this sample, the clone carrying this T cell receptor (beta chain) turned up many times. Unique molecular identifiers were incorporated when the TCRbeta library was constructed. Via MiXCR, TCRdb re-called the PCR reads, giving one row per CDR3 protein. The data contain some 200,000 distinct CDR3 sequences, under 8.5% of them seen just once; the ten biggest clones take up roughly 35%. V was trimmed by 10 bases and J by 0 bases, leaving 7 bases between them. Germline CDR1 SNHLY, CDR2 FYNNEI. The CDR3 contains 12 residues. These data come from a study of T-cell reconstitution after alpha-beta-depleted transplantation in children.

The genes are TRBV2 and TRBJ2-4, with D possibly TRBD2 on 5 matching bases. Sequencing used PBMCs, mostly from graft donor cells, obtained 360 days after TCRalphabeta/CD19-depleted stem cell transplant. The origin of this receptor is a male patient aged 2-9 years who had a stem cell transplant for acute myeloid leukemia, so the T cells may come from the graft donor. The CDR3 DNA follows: TGTGCCACCCGGGGAGCCAAAAACATTCAGTACTTC. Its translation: CATRGAKNIQYF.